These 27 T cell receptor beta chains share one sample of origin, sequenced in a study of CD8+ T cells in alopecia areata. Treatment meaning: oral pan-JAK inhibitor, 5-10 mg twice daily. Reverse transcription of extracted RNA yielded cDNA, which provided the sequencing template. Sequencing was performed with immunoSEQ multiplex PCR; in TCRdb, only in-frame clones are kept and a portion is missing. The data contain just over 150,000 clones, about three fifths of them singletons. The sample was CD4+ T cells sorted from blood, taken at week 4, from a patient treated with tofacitinib. The source of these receptors is a human donor with alopecia areata.

In its sample, this clone was seen once. This chain links TRBV30 with TRBJ2-6, with D perhaps given as TRBD1 or TRBD2 (6 bases each). Per the germline V gene, CDR1 is GTSNPN and CDR2 is SVGIG (reference sequence). CDR3 size: 17 residues. V dropped 2 bases and J dropped 0 bases, with 14 bases sitting between them. The CDR3 DNA is TGTGCCTGGAGTCCTGAGGGGGGCAGCTCTGGGGCCAACGTCCTGACTTTC. Residues: CAWSPEGGSSGANVLTF.

The V and J genes are TRBV27 and TRBJ1-6; possibly TRBD1 for D (5 bases). Between the trimmed V and J ends, which lost 3 bases and 7 bases, there was a span of 13 bases. Germline CDR1 and CDR2: MNHEY and SMNVEV (reference sequence). The CDR3 is made up of 15 amino acids. The CDR3 loop reads CASSLVRGWNSPLHF. DNA for the CDR3: TGTGCCAGCAGTTTGGTTCGGGGGTGGAATTCACCCCTCCACTTT.

The chain links TRBV9 to TRBJ2-7; 9 bases map to TRBD1. The CDR3 is 15 residues long. Per germline, CDR1 SGDLS and CDR2 YYNGEE. V trimming: 3 bases; J trimming: 4 bases; junction bases outside the gene matches: 8. Written as DNA, the CDR3 is TGTGCCAGCAGCGCTACCGGGACAGGGTTGTACGAGCAGTACTTC. It encodes CASSATGTGLYEQYF.

Details on this clone: This specimen includes other DNA sequences encoding the same CDR3. V gene TRBV9 combines with J gene TRBJ2-5, with TRBD2 identical over 11 bases. Losses at the gene ends were 2 bases for V and 4 bases for J; bases not matched to a gene: 4. Germline CDR1 SGDLS, CDR2 YYNGEE. This CDR3 comprises 15 residues. Here the CDR3 DNA reads TGTGCCAGCAGCGTCGCCGGACTAGCGGGAGAGACCCAGTACTTC. It codes for CASSVAGLAGETQYF.

This clone appeared a few times. The chain employs TRBV30 and TRBJ1-2; 8 positions agree with TRBD1. V lost 1 base to trimming and J lost 5 bases; unmatched junction nucleotides: 6. The CDR3 contains 14 residues. Germline lookup yields CDR1 GTSNPN and CDR2 SVGIG (reference sequence). The CDR3 nucleotides read TGTGCCTGGAGTGCCCCCGGGACAGGTTATGGCTACACCTTC. It is translated as CAWSAPGTGYGYTF.

The chain couples TRBV7-2 to TRBJ2-7; unclear D gene. V was pared by 3 bases and J by 4 bases, with 7 bases between. Germline V gene lookup returns CDR1 SGHTA and CDR2 FQGNSA. This CDR3 region has 12 residues. The CDR3 region has the DNA TGTGCCAGCAGCTTGAGACGGTACGAGCAGTACTTC. The encoded protein is CASSLRRYEQYF.

The chain joins TRBV7-9 to TRBJ2-3; D not resolved. The germline CDR1 and CDR2 sequences are SEHNR and FQNEAQ (reference sequence). This CDR3 region has 12 residues. Trimming shortened V by 5 bases and J by 0 bases, and 3 bases separated the two germline ends. The CDR3 loop is CASSPSTDTQYF. CDR3 coding DNA: TGTGCCAGCAGCCCCAGCACAGATACGCAGTATTTT. Together with reference TRBV7-9 and TRBJ2-3, the CDR3 gives the full variable domain: DTGVSQNPRHKITKRGQNVTFRCDPISEHNRLYWYRQTLGQGPEFLTYFQNEAQLEKSRLLSDRFSAERPKGSFSTLEIQRTEQGDSAMYLCASSPSTDTQYFGPGTRLTVL.

The V gene is TRBV5-1, the J gene TRBJ2-6; a weak D match, TRBD1 (6 bases). CDR1 is SGHRS and CDR2 is YFSETQ in the germline V gene. CDR3 length equals 15 residues. Trimming removed 4 bases at V and 2 bases at J, with 10 bases between. In nucleotides, the CDR3 is TGCGCCAGCAGCCACGGGACACCTGGGGCCAACGTCCTGACTTTC. The encoded protein is CASSHGTPGANVLTF.

This clone has a single count. The J gene is TRBJ1-5, the V gene TRBV30; D gene uncertain. Looked up from germline, CDR1 is GTSNPN and CDR2 is SVGIG (reference sequence). V dropped 2 bases and J dropped 3 bases, with 8 bases sitting between them. This CDR3 has 13 residues. The DNA for the CDR3 is TGTGCCTGGAGTACCCTGGTCAATCAGCCCCAGCATTTT. This translates into CAWSTLVNQPQHF.

The chain carries TRBV30 and TRBJ1-1; possibly TRBD1 for D (6 bases). With 0 bases removed from V and 0 bases from J, the gap between germline ends came to 11 bases. This CDR3 has 15 amino acids. Germline values: CDR1 GTSNPN, CDR2 SVGIG (reference sequence). CDR3 region: CAWSVTGALNTEAFF. As DNA, the CDR3 is TGTGCCTGGAGTGTCACGGGGGCCCTGAACACTGAAGCTTTCTTT.

This clone was seen a few times. The chain has TRBV29-1 and TRBJ2-5, with D perhaps being TRBD1 or TRBD2 (5 bases each). CDR1 and CDR2 (germline): SQVTM, ANQGSEA. The CDR3 covers 14 residues. The V and J ends lost 7 bases and 5 bases respectively, with 20 bases between them. The CDR3 sequence is CSARADTGTETQYF. In nucleotides, the CDR3 is TGCAGCGCTCGGGCCGACACTGGGACGGAGACCCAGTACTTC.

This rearrangement joins TRBV5-6 to TRBJ1-1, with unresolved D. The CDR3 sequence is 14 residues long. Trimming took off 0 bases at V and 5 bases at J, with 11 bases between the two ends. Germline CDR1 SGHDT, CDR2 YYEEEE. The CDR3 nucleotides read TGTGCCAGCAGCTTGGTGCGGGGAGGGACTGAAGCTTTCTTT. Translated: CASSLVRGGTEAFF.

The chain links TRBV30 to TRBJ1-5; TRBD1 might be the D (5 bases). Germline V lookup: CDR1 GTSNPN, CDR2 SVGIG (reference sequence). The CDR3 runs 14 residues. Trimming removed 5 bases at V and 6 bases at J, with 17 bases between. The CDR3 DNA reads as TGTGCCTGGGCGAAGGGTGGGGCAGGTCAGCCCCAGCATTTT. It is translated as CAWAKGGAGQPQHF.

CDR3 sequence: CASSKTRSNQPQHF. The CDR3 coding sequence is TGTGCCAGTAGTAAGACTCGGAGCAATCAGCCCCAGCATTTT. This chain joins TRBV19 and TRBJ1-5; no reliable D call. Deletions cut 4 bases from V and 1 base from J, with 8 bases between. The CDR3 length is 14 residues. The germline gives CDR1 LNHDA, CDR2 SQIVND (reference sequence).

V and J are TRBV19 and TRBJ2-5, with D possibly being TRBD1 (5 bases). Germline V gene data show CDR1 as LNHDA and CDR2 as SQIVND (reference sequence). Trimming removed 8 bases from V and 5 bases from J, with 15 bases in between. The CDR3 extends over 13 amino acids. CDR3 sequence: CASAPPPGETQYF. DNA for the CDR3: TGTGCCAGTGCCCCCCCGCCAGGGGAGACCCAGTACTTC.

The table lists this clone with a few counts. This chain connects TRBV5-1 to TRBJ2-5, with 8 bases fitting TRBD1. CDR1 is SGHRS and CDR2 is YFSETQ in the germline V gene. V gave up 1 base and J gave up 4 bases; unmatched junction bases: 0. This CDR3 is built from 13 residues. CDR3 DNA: TGCGCCAGCAGCTTGCAGGGGGCAGAGACCCAGTACTTC. Translation: CASSLQGAETQYF.

CDR3 bases: TGTGCCTGGACAAAACCCGGGTCGAGTGAAGCTTTCTTT. It specifies CAWTKPGSSEAFF. The rearrangement joins TRBV30 to TRBJ1-1; D is unresolved. Trimming took 4 bases from V and 7 from J, leaving 16 bases between them. Germline V gene data show CDR1 as GTSNPN and CDR2 as SVGIG (reference sequence). The CDR3 spans 13 residues.

The V gene is TRBV29-1, the J gene TRBJ1-1, with D perhaps TRBD1 (5 bases). The V end was cut by 7 bases, the J end by 2 bases, with 14 bases between. CDR3 length: 13 residues. CDR1 is SQVTM and CDR2 is ANQGSEA in the germline V gene. CDR3: CSGTRDPNTEAFF. In DNA, the CDR3 is TGCAGCGGCACCCGGGACCCAAACACTGAAGCTTTCTTT.

This sequence joins TRBV5-1 and TRBJ2-3; D gene unclear. The CDR3 runs 14 residues. Per the germline V gene, CDR1 is SGHRS and CDR2 is YFSETQ. Trimming removed 5 bases from V and 2 bases from J, with 12 bases in between. DNA of the CDR3: TGCGCCAGCAGTCATCCCTCATACACAGATACGCAGTATTTT. This sequence encodes CASSHPSYTDTQYF. The full variable domain, its missing parts supplied by reference TRBV5-1 and TRBJ2-3, is KAGVTQTPRYLIKTRGQQVTLSCSPISGHRSVSWYQQTPGQGLQFLFEYFSETQRNKGNFPGRFSGRQFSNSRSEMNVSTLELGDSALYLCASSHPSYTDTQYFGPGTRLTVL.

This clone showed up just a few times. The chain has TRBV29-1 and TRBJ2-2; D may be TRBD1 (6 bases). The germline gives CDR1 SQVTM, CDR2 ANQGSEA. The CDR3 is 13 amino acids. Trimming removed 7 bases from V and 5 bases from J, with 14 bases in between. The CDR3: CSATTGPTGELFF. The CDR3 coding sequence is TGCAGCGCTACCACAGGGCCTACCGGGGAGCTGTTTTTT.

J is TRBJ1-6 and V is TRBV5-1; D possibly corresponds to TRBD1 (6 bases). V was pared by 4 bases and J by 8 bases, with 10 bases between. The germline V gene encodes CDR1 SGHRS and CDR2 YFSETQ. This CDR3 region has 13 residues. This CDR3 reads CASSLNRDSPLHF. The DNA of the CDR3 is TGCGCCAGCAGCCTAAACAGGGATTCACCCCTCCACTTT.

The chain uses TRBV5-6 and TRBJ1-3, with a tentative D call TRBD1 (5 bases). Trimming removed 0 bases from V and 1 base from J, with 11 bases in between. Germline V gives CDR1 SGHDT, CDR2 YYEEEE. The CDR3 has 16 amino acids. CDR3 nucleotide sequence: TGTGCCAGCAGCTTGGCGGCAGGGAATTCTGGAAACACCATATATTTT. Protein sequence: CASSLAAGNSGNTIYF.

The V call is TRBV9, the J call TRBJ1-2; 10 nucleotides align to TRBD1. Germline CDR1 reads SGDLS; CDR2 reads YYNGEE. The junction had 1 base not matched to a gene; V was cut back by 0 bases and J by 5 bases. The CDR3 is 14 amino acids. The CDR3 DNA sequence: TGTGCCAGCAGCGTAGGACAGGGGGCTTATGGCTACACCTTC. This gives the protein CASSVGQGAYGYTF. Supplemented by reference TRBV9 and TRBJ1-2, the full variable domain reads DSGVTQTPKHLITATGQRVTLRCSPRSGDLSVYWYQQSLDQGLQFLIQYYNGEERAKGNILERFSAQQFPDLHSELNLSSLELGDSALYFCASSVGQGAYGYTFGSGTRLTVV.

This clone occurred a few times. The chain joins TRBV7-8 to TRBJ1-1, with D possibly matching TRBD1 (5 bases). CDR3 size: 17 residues. Germline V gives CDR1 SGHVS, CDR2 FQNEAQ. Deletions cut 4 bases from V and 2 bases from J, with 20 bases between. In nucleotides, the CDR3 is TGTGCCAGCAGCTCCGATCCGGGGGTTTTAGTAAACACTGAAGCTTTCTTT. As protein: CASSSDPGVLVNTEAFF.

This chain connects TRBV4-2 to TRBJ1-6; 7 positions match TRBD1. Unmatched junction bases numbered 12, after V lost 0 bases and J lost 7 bases. Germline V gene lookup returns CDR1 LGHNA and CDR2 YNFKEQ. CDR3 length equals 18 residues. The CDR3 DNA follows: TGTGCCAGCAGCCAAGACCCTTGGGGACAGACAAAAAATTCACCCCTCCACTTT. Protein product: CASSQDPWGQTKNSPLHF.

The chain uses TRBV29-1 and TRBJ1-1; TRBD1 is a possible D gene (5 bases). Deletions cut 4 bases from V and 5 bases from J, with 8 bases between. CDR1 and CDR2 (germline): SQVTM, ANQGSEA. The CDR3 has 11 residues. In DNA form, the CDR3 reads TGCAGCGTTGTTCCAGGGACTGAAGCTTTCTTT. Translation: CSVVPGTEAFF.

The chain links TRBV25-1 to TRBJ2-1; tentatively, D is TRBD2 (7 bases). This CDR3 region has 13 residues. V dropped 5 bases and J dropped 7 bases, with 12 bases sitting between them. Germline assignment: CDR1 MGHDK and CDR2 SYGVNS. The CDR3 DNA reads TGTGCCAGCAGTCGCAGGGGAGGGAATGAGCAGTTCTTC. Its protein is CASSRRGGNEQFF.